The present TCR beta chain was sequenced within a study of blood T cell repertoires in COVID-19. At the level of the study: The United States, Italy and Spain provided the acute and convalescent COVID-19 samples.

Participants' own reports of clinical history determined their cohort assignment. The trim removed 1 base at V and 9 bases at J, leaving 9 bases unmatched. Germline CDR1 and CDR2: LNHNV and YYDKDF (reference sequence). This CDR3 contains 16 residues. This clone was detected once. Original processing notes: Estimation of nucleated cell counts was performed using reference gene primer amplification. Assay: immunoSEQ multiplex PCR; the TCRdb copy retains only in-frame clones and omits some. Clonal size and the V and J genes are those of that table, whereas D and trimming came from the DNA. The sample yields around 230,000 clones, approximately 88% seen once.

This sequence was found in a man in his late teens or twenties with acute COVID-19. Material for sequencing was PBMCs or T cells enriched from blood (not recorded which). The V and J genes are TRBV15 and TRBJ2-1, with 10 bases lining up with TRBD2. In DNA form, the CDR3 reads TGTGCCACCAGCAGAGCGTCTAGCGGGAGTTACGGTGAGCAGTTCTTC. Encoded protein: CATSRASSGSYGEQFF.